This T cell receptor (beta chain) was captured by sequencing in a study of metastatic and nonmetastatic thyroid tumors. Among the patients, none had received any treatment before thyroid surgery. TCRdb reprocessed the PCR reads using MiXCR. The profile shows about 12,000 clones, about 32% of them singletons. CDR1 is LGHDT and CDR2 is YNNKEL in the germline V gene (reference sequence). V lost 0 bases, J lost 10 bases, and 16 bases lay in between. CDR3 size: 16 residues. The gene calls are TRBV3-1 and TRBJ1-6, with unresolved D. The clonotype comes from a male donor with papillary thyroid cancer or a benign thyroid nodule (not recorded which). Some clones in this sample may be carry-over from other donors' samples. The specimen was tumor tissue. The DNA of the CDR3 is TGTGCCAGCAGCCAAGATTTGCCAGGCTCTGGCTCACCCCTCCACTTT. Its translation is CASSQDLPGSGSPLHF.